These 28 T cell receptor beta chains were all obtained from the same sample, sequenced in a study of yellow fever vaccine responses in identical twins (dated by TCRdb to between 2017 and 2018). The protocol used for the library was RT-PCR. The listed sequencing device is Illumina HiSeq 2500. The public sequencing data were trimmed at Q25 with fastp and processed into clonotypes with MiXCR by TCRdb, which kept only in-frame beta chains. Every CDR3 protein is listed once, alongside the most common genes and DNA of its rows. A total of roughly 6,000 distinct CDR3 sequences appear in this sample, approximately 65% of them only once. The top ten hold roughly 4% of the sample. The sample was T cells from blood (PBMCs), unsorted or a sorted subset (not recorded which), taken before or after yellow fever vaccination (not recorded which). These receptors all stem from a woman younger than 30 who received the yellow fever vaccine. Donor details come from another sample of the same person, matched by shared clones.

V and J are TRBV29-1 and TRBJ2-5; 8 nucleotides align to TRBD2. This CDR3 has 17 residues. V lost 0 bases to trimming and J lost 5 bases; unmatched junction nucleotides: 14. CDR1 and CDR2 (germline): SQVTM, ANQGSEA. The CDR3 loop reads CSVEELAGLRGEETQYF. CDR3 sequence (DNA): TGCAGCGTTGAAGAGCTAGCGGGTTTGAGGGGTGAGGAGACCCAGTACTTC.

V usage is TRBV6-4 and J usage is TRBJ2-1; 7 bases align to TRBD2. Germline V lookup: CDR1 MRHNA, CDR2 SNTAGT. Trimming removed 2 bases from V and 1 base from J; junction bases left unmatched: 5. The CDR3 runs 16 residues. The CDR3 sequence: CASSDTWTRSYNEQFF. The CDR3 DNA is TGTGCCAGCAGTGACACTTGGACTAGGTCCTACAATGAGCAGTTCTTC.

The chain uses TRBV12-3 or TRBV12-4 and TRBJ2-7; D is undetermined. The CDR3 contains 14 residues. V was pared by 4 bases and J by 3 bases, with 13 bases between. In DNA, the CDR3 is TGTGCCAGCAGTTCGGGCTTTCTCCACTACGAGCAGTACTTC. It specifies CASSSGFLHYEQYF.

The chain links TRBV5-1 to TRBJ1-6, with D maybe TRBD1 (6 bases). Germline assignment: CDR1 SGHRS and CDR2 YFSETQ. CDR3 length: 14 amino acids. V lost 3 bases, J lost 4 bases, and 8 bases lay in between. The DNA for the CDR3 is TGCGCCAGCAGCTCGGACAGTTATAATTCACCCCTCCACTTT. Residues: CASSSDSYNSPLHF.

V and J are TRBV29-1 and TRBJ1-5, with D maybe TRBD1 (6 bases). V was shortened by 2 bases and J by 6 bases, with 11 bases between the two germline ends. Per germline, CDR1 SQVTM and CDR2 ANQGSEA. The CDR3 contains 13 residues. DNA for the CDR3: TGCAGCGTTGAAAGGGGGGAAGGTCAGCCCCAGCATTTT. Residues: CSVERGEGQPQHF.

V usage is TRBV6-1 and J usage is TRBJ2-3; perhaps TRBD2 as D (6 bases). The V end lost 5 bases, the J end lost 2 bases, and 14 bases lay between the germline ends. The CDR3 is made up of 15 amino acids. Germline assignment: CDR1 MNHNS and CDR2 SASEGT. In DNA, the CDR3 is TGTGCCAGCAGTCCCTTCCCGGGGGACACAGATACGCAGTATTTT. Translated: CASSPFPGDTDTQYF.

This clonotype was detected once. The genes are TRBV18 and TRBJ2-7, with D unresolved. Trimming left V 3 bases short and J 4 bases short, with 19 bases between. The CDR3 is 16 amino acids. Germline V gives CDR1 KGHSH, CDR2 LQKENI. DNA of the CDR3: TGTGCCAGCTCACCCCCGGGTCAACCTTCAGGTTACGAGCAGTACTTC. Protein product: CASSPPGQPSGYEQYF.

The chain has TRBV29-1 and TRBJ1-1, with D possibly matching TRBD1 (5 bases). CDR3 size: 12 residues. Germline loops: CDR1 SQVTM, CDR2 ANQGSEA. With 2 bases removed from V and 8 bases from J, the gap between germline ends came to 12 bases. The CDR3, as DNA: TGCAGCGTTGAAAAGGGGAAGCTGGAAGCTTTCTTT. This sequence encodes CSVEKGKLEAFF.

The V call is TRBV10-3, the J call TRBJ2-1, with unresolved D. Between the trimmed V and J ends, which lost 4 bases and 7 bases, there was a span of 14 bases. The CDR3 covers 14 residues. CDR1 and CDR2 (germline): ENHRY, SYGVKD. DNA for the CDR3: TGTGCCATCAGTGCGACGGGCCTGTGGAATGAGCAGTTCTTC. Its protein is CAISATGLWNEQFF.

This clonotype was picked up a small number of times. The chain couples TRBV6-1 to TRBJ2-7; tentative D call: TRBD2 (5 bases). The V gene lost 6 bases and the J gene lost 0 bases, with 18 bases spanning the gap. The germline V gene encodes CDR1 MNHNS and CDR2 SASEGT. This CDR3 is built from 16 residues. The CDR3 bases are TGTGCCAGCAGCTCAGCCGACACGGGGAACTCCTACGAGCAGTACTTC. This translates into CASSSADTGNSYEQYF.

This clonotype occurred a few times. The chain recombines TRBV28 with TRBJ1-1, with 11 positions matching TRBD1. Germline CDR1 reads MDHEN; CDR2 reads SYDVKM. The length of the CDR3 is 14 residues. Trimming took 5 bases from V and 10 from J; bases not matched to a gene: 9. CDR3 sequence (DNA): TGTGCCAGCAGTCTCCCGGGACAGGGGGATGGAGCTTTCTTT. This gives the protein CASSLPGQGDGAFF. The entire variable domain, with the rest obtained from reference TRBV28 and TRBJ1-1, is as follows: DVKVTQSSRYLVKRTGEKVFLECVQDMDHENMFWYRQDPGLGLRLIYFSYDVKMKEKGDIPEGYSVSREKKERFSLILESASTNQTSMYLCASSLPGQGDGAFFGQGTRLTVV.

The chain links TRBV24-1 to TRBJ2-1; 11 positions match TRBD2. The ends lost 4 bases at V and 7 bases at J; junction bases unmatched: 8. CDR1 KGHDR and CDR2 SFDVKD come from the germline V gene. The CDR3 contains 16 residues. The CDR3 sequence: CATSDSPTSGVNEQFF. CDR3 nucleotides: TGTGCCACCAGTGACTCGCCGACTAGCGGGGTTAATGAGCAGTTCTTC.

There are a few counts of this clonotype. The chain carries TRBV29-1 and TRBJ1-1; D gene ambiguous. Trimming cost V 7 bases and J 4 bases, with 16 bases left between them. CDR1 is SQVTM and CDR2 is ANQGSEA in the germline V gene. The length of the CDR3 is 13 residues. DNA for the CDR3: TGCAGCGGGGCCCGCAGAGCAGGCACTGAAGCTTTCTTT. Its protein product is CSGARRAGTEAFF.

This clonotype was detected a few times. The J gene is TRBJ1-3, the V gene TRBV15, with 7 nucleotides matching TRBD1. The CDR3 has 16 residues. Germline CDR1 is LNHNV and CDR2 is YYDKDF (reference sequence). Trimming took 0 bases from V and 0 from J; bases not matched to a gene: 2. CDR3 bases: TGTGCCACCAGCAGAGAGACAGGGCGCTCTGGAAACACCATATATTTT. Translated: CATSRETGRSGNTIYF. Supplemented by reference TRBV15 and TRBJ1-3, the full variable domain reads DAMVIQNPRYQVTQFGKPVTLSCSQTLNHNVMYWYQQKSSQAPKLLFHYYDKDFNNEADTPDNFQSRRPNTSFCFLDIRSPGLGDTAMYLCATSRETGRSGNTIYFGEGSWLTVV.

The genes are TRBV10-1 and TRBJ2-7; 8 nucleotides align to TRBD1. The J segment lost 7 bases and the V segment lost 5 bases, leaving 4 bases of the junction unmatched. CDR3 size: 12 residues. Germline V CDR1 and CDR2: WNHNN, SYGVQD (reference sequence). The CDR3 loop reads CASSRDRREQYF. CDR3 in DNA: TGCGCCAGCAGTAGGGACAGGAGGGAGCAGTACTTC.

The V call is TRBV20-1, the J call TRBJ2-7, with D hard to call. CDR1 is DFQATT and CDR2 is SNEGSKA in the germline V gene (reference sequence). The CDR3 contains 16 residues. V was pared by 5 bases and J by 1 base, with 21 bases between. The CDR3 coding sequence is TGCAGTGCTTCCCCCGGTGGTGGGGATTCTTCCTACGAGCAGTACTTC. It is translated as CSASPGGGDSSYEQYF.

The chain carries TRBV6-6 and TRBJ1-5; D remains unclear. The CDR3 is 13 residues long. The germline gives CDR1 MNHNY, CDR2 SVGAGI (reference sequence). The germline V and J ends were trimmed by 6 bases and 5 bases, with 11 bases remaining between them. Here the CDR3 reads CASSPPGDQPQHF. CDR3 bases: TGTGCCAGCAGCCCCCCTGGGGATCAGCCCCAGCATTTT.

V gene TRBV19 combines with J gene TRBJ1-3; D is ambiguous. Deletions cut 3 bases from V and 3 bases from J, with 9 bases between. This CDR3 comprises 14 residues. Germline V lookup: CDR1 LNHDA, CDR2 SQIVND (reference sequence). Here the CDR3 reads CASSIGTGGNTIYF. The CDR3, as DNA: TGTGCCAGTAGTATCGGAACGGGTGGAAACACCATATATTTT. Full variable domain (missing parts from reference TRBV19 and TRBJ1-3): DGGITQSPKYLFRKEGQNVTLSCEQNLNHDAMYWYRQDPGQGLRLIYYSQIVNDFQKGDIAEGYSVSREKKESFPLTVTSAQKNPTAFYLCASSIGTGGNTIYFGEGSWLTVV.

The CDR3 protein is CSARDGTGTGEQYF. CDR3 DNA: TGCAGTGCTAGAGATGGGACAGGGACGGGGGAGCAGTACTTC. The chain uses TRBV20-1 and TRBJ2-7; 9 bases line up with TRBD1. Germline values: CDR1 DFQATT, CDR2 SNEGSKA (reference sequence). The CDR3 extends over 14 amino acids. J was trimmed by 7 bases and V by 0 bases; bases with no gene match: 7.

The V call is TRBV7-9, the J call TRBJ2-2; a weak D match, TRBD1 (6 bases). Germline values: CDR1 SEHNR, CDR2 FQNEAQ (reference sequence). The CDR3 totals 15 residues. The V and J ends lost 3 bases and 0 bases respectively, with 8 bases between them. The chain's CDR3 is CASSFWTANTGELFF. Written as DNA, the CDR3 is TGTGCCAGCAGCTTCTGGACAGCGAACACCGGGGAGCTGTTTTTT.

The CDR3 loop is CASSITMGFYSNQPQHF. The CDR3, as DNA: TGTGCCAGTAGTATCACAATGGGGTTCTATAGCAATCAGCCCCAGCATTTT. The chain combines TRBV19 with TRBJ1-5, with D unresolved. The CDR3 has 17 residues. V lost 3 bases and J 0 bases, leaving 15 bases between the germline ends. Germline V gene lookup returns CDR1 LNHDA and CDR2 SQIVND (reference sequence).

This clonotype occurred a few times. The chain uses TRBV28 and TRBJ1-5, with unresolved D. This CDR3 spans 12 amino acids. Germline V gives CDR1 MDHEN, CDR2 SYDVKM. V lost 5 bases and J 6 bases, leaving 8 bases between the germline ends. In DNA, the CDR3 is TGTGCCAGCAGTAAGGGAGCTCAGCCCCAGCATTTT. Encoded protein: CASSKGAQPQHF.

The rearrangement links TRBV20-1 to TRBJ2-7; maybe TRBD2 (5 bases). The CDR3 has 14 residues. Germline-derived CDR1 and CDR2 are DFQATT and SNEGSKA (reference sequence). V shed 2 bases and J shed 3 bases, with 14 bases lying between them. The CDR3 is CSARLALTYYEQYF. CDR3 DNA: TGCAGTGCTAGACTAGCCTTAACCTACTACGAGCAGTACTTC.

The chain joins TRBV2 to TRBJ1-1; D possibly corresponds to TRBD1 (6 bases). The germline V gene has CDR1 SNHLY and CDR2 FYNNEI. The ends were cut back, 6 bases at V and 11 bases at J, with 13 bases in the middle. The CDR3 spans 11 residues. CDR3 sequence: CASRDSQEAFF. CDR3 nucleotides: TGTGCCAGCAGGGACAGCCAGGAGGCTTTCTTT.

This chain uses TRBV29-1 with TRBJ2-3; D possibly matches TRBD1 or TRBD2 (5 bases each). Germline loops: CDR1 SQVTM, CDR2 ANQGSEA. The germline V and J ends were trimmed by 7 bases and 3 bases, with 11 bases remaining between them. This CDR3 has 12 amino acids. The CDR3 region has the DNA TGCAGCGGGGGGAAAACTACAGATACGCAGTATTTT. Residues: CSGGKTTDTQYF.

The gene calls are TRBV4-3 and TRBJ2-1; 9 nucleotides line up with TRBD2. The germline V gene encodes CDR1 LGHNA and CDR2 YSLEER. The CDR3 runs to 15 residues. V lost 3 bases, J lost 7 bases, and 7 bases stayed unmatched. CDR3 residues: CASSHVAGVGNEQFF. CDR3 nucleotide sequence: TGCGCCAGCAGCCACGTAGCGGGAGTTGGTAATGAGCAGTTCTTC.

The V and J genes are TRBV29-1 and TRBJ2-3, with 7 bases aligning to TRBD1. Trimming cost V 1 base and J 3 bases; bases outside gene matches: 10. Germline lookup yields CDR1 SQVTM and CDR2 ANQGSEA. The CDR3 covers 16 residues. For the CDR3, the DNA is TGCAGCGTTGAAGGGCACAGGGGTCTGTCAACAGATACGCAGTATTTT. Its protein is CSVEGHRGLSTDTQYF.

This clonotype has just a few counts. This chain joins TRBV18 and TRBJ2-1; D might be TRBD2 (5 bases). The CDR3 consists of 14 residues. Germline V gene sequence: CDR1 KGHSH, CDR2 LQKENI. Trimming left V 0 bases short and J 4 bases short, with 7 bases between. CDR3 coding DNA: TGTGCCAGCTCACCACCGCCGGGATACAATGAGCAGTTCTTC. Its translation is CASSPPPGYNEQFF.